Sequencing of this T cell receptor (beta chain) was carried out in a study of T cell responses to AZD1222 COVID-19 vaccine. Looked up from germline, CDR1 is SEHNR and CDR2 is FQNEAQ (reference sequence). Deletions cut 0 bases from V and 8 bases from J, with 13 bases between. This CDR3 region has 15 residues. Sequencing was performed with immunoSEQ multiplex PCR; in TCRdb, only in-frame clones are kept and a portion is missing. The data show about 140,000 clones, approximately 91% seen once. Specimen: peripheral blood, collected 28 days after the second AZD1222 dose. The clonotype was recovered from an adult who received the AZD1222 COVID-19 vaccine. The rearrangement uses TRBV7-9 and TRBJ1-4; D might be TRBD1 (6 bases). The CDR3 loop reads CASSLAGRGSEKLFF. DNA for the CDR3: TGTGCCAGCAGCTTAGCGGGCAGGGGTTCCGAAAAACTGTTTTTT.